This T cell receptor (beta chain) was recovered during a study of Ad26.COV2.S vaccination and SARS-CoV-2 variants. Germline loops: CDR1 MNHEY, CDR2 SVGAGI. CDR3 length: 13 residues. Trimming removed 6 bases at V and 6 bases at J, with 13 bases between. Treatment here: some 20 received Ad26.COV2.S at low or high dose, single or two shots; 5 received placebo; per-sample allocation not given. Sampling took place 63 days after the first vaccine or placebo injection. An Ad26 vector carrying the Wuhan-strain SARS-CoV-2 spike served as the vaccine. Method: immunoSEQ multiplex PCR; TCRdb's copy keeps in-frame clones and lacks some. The repertoire has some 400,000 clones, 89% of them found once; the top ten carry 1.5% to 2%.

The sequence was obtained from a person between 18 and 60 years old who received the Ad26.COV2.S COVID-19 vaccine or a placebo. The sequencing used peripheral blood, collected in a trial of Ad26.COV2.S vaccine versus placebo. The chain recombines TRBV6-5 with TRBJ2-3, with D perhaps being TRBD1 or TRBD2 (5 bases each). The chain's CDR3 is CASRGPGTDTQYF. The CDR3, as DNA: TGTGCCAGCAGGGGACCGGGGACGGATACGCAGTATTTT.